This T cell receptor (beta chain) came from a study of high-grade serous ovarian cancer treatment subgroups. This clone appeared a few times. Sequencing was performed with immunoSEQ multiplex PCR; in TCRdb, only in-frame clones are kept and a portion is missing. This sample has 2,500 to 3,000 clones, with approximately 68% found just once. Tumor samples were taken before definitive surgery or chemotherapy. CDR1 and CDR2 from the germline V gene are MDHEN and SYDVKM. The CDR3 loop spans 12 amino acids. With 7 bases removed from V and 0 bases from J, the gap between germline ends came to 5 bases. The chain joins TRBV28 to TRBJ2-3; no definite D call. Sequenced material: tumor tissue. The TCR originated in a human donor with high-grade serous ovarian cancer. CDR3 sequence: CASTSSTDTQYF. CDR3 DNA: TGTGCCAGCACCTCCAGCACAGATACGCAGTATTTT.